These T cell receptor beta chains were read from a single sample in a study of regulatory T cells in long-lasting Graves disease. Using its own MiXCR run on the multiplex PCR reads, TCRdb lists one record per CDR3 protein. The sample has about 540,000 distinct CDR3 sequences, approximately 13% seen once. This same sample was also taken into another study, of T cells in Graves' hyperthyroidism and ophthalmopathy.

The source was peripheral blood mononuclear cells (PBMCs), collected at new diagnosis, from a patient treated with antithyroid drugs. The receptors here all came from a man aged 25-40 years with Graves disease. Both conserved end residues are part of each CDR3. A D gene is named only where the DNA matches it firmly. Rows give clone size only sometimes, using once, few, many, or a class for an expanded clone.

clone size	V gene	J gene	D gene	CDR3 protein	CDR3 DNA
many	TRBV5-1	TRBJ2-7	NA	CASSLSRYEQYF	TGTGCCAGCAGCTTATCCCGGTACGAGCAGTACTTC
many	TRBV2	TRBJ2-7	TRBD1	CASSQEGQGNYEQYF	TGTGCCAGCAGCCAGGAAGGACAGGGAAACTACGAGCAGTACTTC
NA	TRBV28	TRBJ2-5	TRBD1	CASRGQGVGETQYF	TGTGCCAGCAGGGGACAGGGAGTAGGCGAGACCCAGTACTTC
NA	TRBV20-1	TRBJ1-2	NA	CSPRERGDYGYTF	TGCAGTCCTCGGGAAAGGGGGGACTATGGCTACACCTTC
NA	TRBV6-1	TRBJ2-1	NA	CALTSDLRSYNEQFF	TGTGCCTTAACATCGGACCTTCGCTCCTACAATGAGCAGTTCTTC
NA	TRBV19	TRBJ2-5	TRBD2	CASSPRAGRSETQYF	TGTGCCAGTAGTCCCCGTGCCGGGAGGAGTGAGACCCAGTACTTC
few	TRBV19	TRBJ2-1	TRBD2	CASNSGRVHNEQFF	TGTGCCAGTAATTCCGGGAGGGTCCACAATGAGCAGTTCTTC
many	TRBV20-1	TRBJ1-1	NA	CSAASSTEAFF	TGCAGTGCCGCCTCGTCTACTGAAGCTTTCTTT
NA	TRBV19	TRBJ2-7	NA	CASSISGDYYEQYF	TGTGCCAGTAGTATCTCTGGGGATTACTACGAGCAGTACTTC
few	TRBV5-1	TRBJ2-1	NA	CASSFVGGPNEQFF	TGCGCCAGCAGCTTTGTGGGTGGCCCCAATGAGCAGTTCTTC
few	TRBV10-3	TRBJ2-2	NA	CAISEIQDTGELFF	TGTGCCATCAGTGAAATTCAGGACACCGGGGAGCTGTTTTTT
few	TRBV20-1	TRBJ2-1	NA	CSAEDKDEQFF	TGCAGTGCCGAGGATAAGGATGAGCAGTTCTTC
few	TRBV9	TRBJ2-6	NA	CASNLTGSSGANVLTF	TGTGCCAGCAACCTTACCGGGTCCTCTGGGGCCAACGTCCTGACTTTC
few	TRBV6-5	TRBJ2-6	NA	CASSYRPPGSGANVLTF	TGTGCCAGCAGTTACCGGCCCCCGGGGAGTGGGGCCAACGTCCTGACTTTC
many	TRBV20-1	TRBJ1-5	NA	CSAQVPGDNQPQHF	TGCAGTGCCCAAGTCCCTGGGGACAATCAGCCCCAGCATTTT
many	TRBV7-2	TRBJ2-5	TRBD1	CASSLVRDRVYF	TGTGCCAGCAGCTTAGTTAGGGACAGGGTCTACTTC
few	TRBV7-2	TRBJ2-2	NA	CASSLSAAVNTGELFF	TGTGCCAGCAGCTTATCGGCCGCGGTGAACACCGGGGAGCTGTTTTTT
many	TRBV13	TRBJ2-1	NA	CASSGSSDEQFF	TGTGCCAGCAGCGGCTCTAGCGATGAGCAGTTCTTC
NA	TRBV19	TRBJ2-7	TRBD1	CASSFRDRVAEQYF	TGTGCCAGTAGTTTCCGAGACAGGGTGGCCGAGCAGTACTTC
NA	TRBV10-3	TRBJ2-5	TRBD2	CAIRVAGGVETQYF	TGTGCCATCAGGGTCGCGGGAGGGGTCGAGACCCAGTACTTC
many	TRBV20-1	TRBJ2-1	TRBD2	CSAIRTSGGLNEQFF	TGCAGTGCTATAAGGACTAGCGGGGGTTTAAATGAGCAGTTCTTC
many	TRBV29-1	TRBJ2-3	NA	CSVALAGSTDTQYF	TGCAGCGTTGCCTTGGCGGGTAGCACAGATACGCAGTATTTT
many	TRBV2	TRBJ2-1	NA	CASSERESYNEQFF	TGTGCCAGCAGTGAACGGGAATCCTACAATGAGCAGTTCTTC
many	TRBV19	TRBJ1-1	NA	CASRSGANTEAFF	TGTGCCAGTAGGTCGGGGGCAAACACTGAAGCTTTCTTT
few	TRBV6-2/TRBV6-3	TRBJ2-1	NA	CASSPEGAYNEQFF	TGTGCCAGCAGTCCCGAAGGGGCCTACAATGAGCAGTTCTTC
few	TRBV29-1	TRBJ2-2	NA	CSVLAFGELFF	TGCAGCGTTCTGGCATTCGGGGAGCTGTTTTTT
NA	TRBV6-1	TRBJ2-5	NA	CASSSWERETQYF	TGTGCCAGCAGCTCTTGGGAGAGAGAGACCCAGTACTTC
many	TRBV11-2	TRBJ2-3	TRBD1	CASSLDVRDRGVLAQYF	TGTGCCAGCAGCTTAGATGTCCGGGACAGGGGAGTCTTGGCGCAGTATTTT
many	TRBV2	TRBJ2-7	NA	CASSESRDSTYEQYF	TGTGCCAGCAGTGAATCTCGGGACTCCACCTACGAGCAGTACTTC
NA	TRBV3-1	TRBJ2-1	NA	CASSQASAHEQFF	TGTGCCAGCAGCCAGGCTAGCGCCCATGAGCAGTTCTTC
few	TRBV5-1	TRBJ2-3	NA	CASSTLVADTQYF	TGCGCCAGCTCTACCCTCGTCGCAGATACGCAGTATTTT
NA	TRBV5-6	TRBJ1-2	NA	CASSQTVHYGYTF	TGTGCCAGCAGCCAGACAGTGCACTATGGCTACACCTTC
NA	TRBV19	TRBJ1-5	NA	CASSMGRDNQPQHF	TGTGCCAGTAGTATGGGGAGGGATAATCAGCCCCAGCATTTT
NA	TRBV5-1	TRBJ2-1	NA	CASSYSGAYNEQFF	TGCGCCAGCAGCTACTCAGGGGCCTACAATGAGCAGTTCTTC
few	TRBV14	TRBJ2-1	TRBD1	CASSQPGRVQGLTYNEQFF	TGTGCCAGCAGCCAACCCGGAAGGGTACAGGGGCTAACCTACAATGAGCAGTTCTTC
many	TRBV5-1	TRBJ2-1	NA	CASNKGSSYNEQFF	TGCGCCAGCAACAAAGGTAGCTCCTACAATGAGCAGTTCTTC
many	TRBV6-2/TRBV6-3	TRBJ2-7	NA	CASSYGGGRAYEQYF	TGTGCCAGCAGTTACGGGGGGGGGCGGGCCTACGAGCAGTACTTC
many	TRBV20-1	TRBJ1-1	NA	CSARDRGTEAFF	TGCAGTGCTAGAGATAGGGGCACTGAAGCTTTCTTT
many	TRBV15	TRBJ2-5	NA	CATSRDNGARETQYF	TGTGCCACCAGCAGAGATAACGGGGCGAGGGAGACCCAGTACTTC
many	TRBV5-5	TRBJ2-7	NA	CASSLARRAPSEQYF	TGTGCCAGCAGCTTGGCCAGGCGGGCACCTTCCGAGCAGTACTTC
many	TRBV20-1	TRBJ2-7	TRBD2	CSAGGSQAGGPREQYF	TGCAGTGCCGGGGGGTCACAAGCGGGAGGCCCTAGGGAGCAGTACTTC
many	TRBV12-3/TRBV12-4	TRBJ2-7	NA	CASSAPGAEQYF	TGTGCCAGCAGTGCCCCTGGCGCCGAGCAGTACTTC
NA	TRBV6-6	TRBJ2-3	TRBD2	CASSYSGEGGLLTDTQYF	TGTGCCAGCAGTTACTCGGGGGAGGGAGGGCTCCTCACAGATACGCAGTATTTT
many	TRBV5-1	TRBJ1-5	NA	CASSEGIHQPQHF	TGCGCCAGCAGCGAGGGGATTCATCAGCCCCAGCATTTT
many	TRBV28	TRBJ2-7	NA	CAGGTRAYEQYF	TGTGCCGGCGGGACCAGGGCCTACGAGCAGTACTTC
NA	TRBV27	TRBJ2-7	TRBD1	CASSPIGTGGTYEQYF	TGTGCCAGCAGCCCTATAGGGACAGGGGGGACCTACGAGCAGTACTTC
many	TRBV24-1	TRBJ2-3	NA	CATSDPPADTQYF	TGTGCCACCAGTGATCCGCCGGCCGATACGCAGTATTTT
many	TRBV12-3/TRBV12-4	TRBJ2-7	NA	CASSFDGGEQYF	TGTGCCAGCAGTTTTGACGGGGGCGAGCAGTACTTC
many	TRBV12-3/TRBV12-4	TRBJ2-7	TRBD2	CACGFGRYEQYF	TGTGCCTGCGGGTTCGGGAGGTACGAGCAGTACTTC
many	TRBV5-6	TRBJ2-1	NA	CASSSPDGYNEQFF	TGTGCCAGCAGCTCCCCGGACGGATACAATGAGCAGTTCTTC
NA	TRBV6-1	TRBJ2-7	NA	CASKETDFYREYF	TGTGCCAGCAAAGAGACAGATTTTTATCGGGAGTACTTC
few	TRBV12-3/TRBV12-4	TRBJ1-5	NA	CASSLATYNRPQHF	TGTGCCAGCAGTTTAGCGACCTACAATCGGCCCCAGCATTTT